This TCR beta chain was observed in a study of PD-1 blockade in classical Hodgkin lymphoma. Produced via immunoSEQ multiplex PCR; TCRdb's table is partial and in-frame only. This table holds about 63,000 clones, around 90% found once. Germline V gene lookup returns CDR1 SGHVS and CDR2 FQNEAQ. The V end lost 1 base, the J end lost 2 bases, and 11 bases lay between the germline ends. The CDR3 is 15 residues long. Every single patient, without exception, relapsed after autologous stem cell transplantation, and brentuximab vedotin exposure varied. The sample consisted of peripheral blood mononuclear cells (PBMCs), taken before the second cycle of nivolumab. This chain uses TRBV7-8 with TRBJ2-5; a weak D match, TRBD1 (5 bases). The sequence came from a human donor with classical Hodgkin lymphoma. The DNA for the CDR3 is TGTGCCAGCAGCTTAGGACAGACCTCACAAGAGACCCAGTACTTC. It codes for CASSLGQTSQETQYF.